This TCR beta chain was observed in a study of blood T cell repertoires in COVID-19. Study in general: Specimens from acute and convalescent COVID-19 originated in the United States, Italy and Spain. T cells, B-cell-depleted T cells, or PBMCs supplied cDNA or gDNA.

This clone appeared a single time. Under the authors' procedure: Estimates of nucleated cell counts were drawn from the amplification of reference gene primers. Profiled with immunoSEQ multiplex PCR; TCRdb holds only in-frame clones, not every one. V and J calls and clone size come straight from that table; D and trimming were deduced from the DNA. The sample consists of roughly 150,000 clones, around 88% of them appearing once. Germline V lookup: CDR1 SGHRS, CDR2 YFSETQ. Trimming took off 1 base at V and 3 bases at J, with 15 bases between the two ends. This CDR3 has 16 residues. The rearrangement uses TRBV5-1 and TRBJ2-3; possibly TRBD1 for D (6 bases). The clonotype comes from a human donor in a cohort sampled during active COVID-19. The sample was peripheral blood. The CDR3 DNA is TGCGCCAGCAGCTTGTCAGTTCAGGGGTGGACAGATACGCAGTATTTT. Translated, it gives CASSLSVQGWTDTQYF.